The rows below give T cell receptor beta chains drawn from one sample of a study of T cell responses to AZD1222 COVID-19 vaccine. Repertoires were generated with immunoSEQ multiplex PCR, while TCRdb's copy carries only in-frame clones and drops some. The repertoire consists of about 130,000 clones, with approximately 90% occurring once and the leading ten covering 1.3% to 1.5%. The sample here was peripheral blood, taken on day 0 of AZD1222 vaccination. Receptors were obtained from an adult in good health. The CDR3 runs from the conserved cysteine through the conserved F or W.

>TRBJ2-3|TRBV10-2
CASRAGTDTQYF
>TRBJ1-2|TRBV12-3/TRBV12-4
CASSPGQNYGYTF
>TRBJ1-5|TRBV27
CASSPESGWGNGQPQHF
>TRBJ1-5|TRBV4-3
CASSQDQRGGQPQHF
>TRBJ1-2|TRBV6-5
CASMGQGGYGYTF
>TRBJ2-3|TRBV29-1
CSVRRGNPTDTQYF
>TRBJ1-5|TRBV12-3/TRBV12-4
CASATGAGQPQHF
>TRBJ1-2|TRBV6-5
CASSQTGTDYGYTF
>TRBJ1-5|TRBV5-1
CASSPGGGYSNQPQHF
>TRBJ1-1|TRBV15
CATRAQGGSEAFF
>TRBJ2-3|TRBV2
CASRRGSTDTQYF
>TRBJ1-1|TRBV13
CASILDRGYSTEAFF
>TRBJ2-5|TRBV9
CASSVGARQETQYF
>TRBJ2-3|TRBV27
CASSSGRSTDTQYF
>TRBJ2-5|TRBV5-6
CASSLGSRAWEETQYF
>TRBJ2-4|TRBV30
CAWSAGTRENIQYF
>TRBJ1-1|TRBV6-5
CATAFGPLNTESFF
>TRBJ1-2|TRBV27
CASTSPREGYGYTF
>TRBJ2-7|TRBV5-6
CASTKTGGYEQYF
>TRBJ1-1|TRBV7-6
CASSLAEGREAFF
>TRBJ1-2|TRBV6-1
CASSDPGQGIHGYTF
>TRBJ1-3|TRBV18
CASSPRFSSGNTIYF
>TRBJ2-3|TRBV2
CASSEGSRDTQYF
>TRBJ1-1|TRBV9
CASSVVAAKNTEAFF
>TRBJ2-7|TRBV7-9
CASSVAGGSYEQYF
>TRBJ1-3|TRBV9
CASSGPTAGNTIYF
>TRBJ2-4|TRBV9
CASSLTWGGPGNIQYF
>TRBJ2-3|TRBV7-3
CASSSLAGSTDTQYF
>TRBJ1-6|TRBV7-9
CASSYEGDSPLHF
>TRBJ1-1|TRBV4-2
CASSQGVALNTEAFF
>TRBJ1-5|TRBV7-2
CASSRTGDQPQHF
>TRBJ2-3|TRBV5-1
CASSLPDRGFTDTQYF
>TRBJ2-2|TRBV5-4
CASSFAMGTANTGELFF
>TRBJ1-2|TRBV25-1
CASSEYQATGYTF
>TRBJ2-7|TRBV4-1
CASSQEWVLNSYEQYF
>TRBJ2-7|TRBV18
CASSVGQNEQYF
>TRBJ1-5|TRBV6-5
CASRAGRQGLQPQHF
>TRBJ1-6|TRBV5-4
CASSAGGSYNSPLHF
>TRBJ1-4|TRBV5-1
CASSLDVATNEKLFF
>TRBJ1-1|TRBV14
CASSQRRRGLTEAFF
>TRBJ1-6|TRBV18
CASSPLTSGGGYNSPLHF
>TRBJ1-2|TRBV30
CAWSAGNPYGYTF
>TRBJ2-3|TRBV5-8
CASKLPGQGAGGTQYF
>TRBJ1-6|TRBV4-1
CASSQDRGNSPLHF
>TRBJ1-1|TRBV28
CASRTPGPEGRGRRGAEAFF
>TRBJ1-1|TRBV7-9
CASSLPRDSGLEAFF
>TRBJ2-1|TRBV30
CAGRDRGLPEQFF
>TRBJ1-1|TRBV30
CAWSRGHTEAFF
>TRBJ2-7|TRBV7-9
CASTRRGDLKTYEQYF
>TRBJ2-3|TRBV29-1
CASSGGPSGTDTQYF